The 23 T cell receptor beta chains below all came from one sample that was sequenced in a study of Graves' ophthalmopathy and Graves' hyperthyroidism. Amplification targeted the TCR beta CDR3 regions, with RNA transcripts as the source material. Second-round multiplex PCR came after a first-round RT-PCR that employed HTBI primers. TCRdb re-analysed the multiplex PCR reads in MiXCR, keeping a single row per CDR3 protein. The profile shows 1 million to 1.3 million distinct CDR3 sequences, about two fifths of them singletons. Material: peripheral blood or thyroid tissue (not recorded which). The source of these receptors is an adult man with Graves' hyperthyroidism.

This clonotype was observed many times. The rearrangement uses TRBV29-1 and TRBJ2-5; D uncertain. The germline V and J ends were trimmed by 1 base and 5 bases, with 5 bases remaining between them. The CDR3 consists of 11 residues. The germline V gene has CDR1 SQVTM and CDR2 ANQGSEA. The CDR3 region is CSVEVGETQYF. Here the CDR3 DNA reads TGCAGCGTTGAAGTGGGCGAGACCCAGTACTTC.

This clonotype was counted many times. This chain connects TRBV7-2 to TRBJ2-7; TRBD1 matches at 8 bases. V was clipped by 6 bases and J by 6 bases; unmatched bases: 10. This CDR3 contains 14 residues. Per germline, CDR1 SGHTA and CDR2 FQGNSA. The CDR3 reads CASSSGGSLVEQYF. CDR3 nucleotide sequence: TGTGCCAGCAGTTCAGGGGGCTCCTTGGTCGAGCAGTACTTC.

The chain has TRBV12-3 or TRBV12-4 and TRBJ2-2; maybe TRBD2 (6 bases). V lost 6 bases and J lost 6, with 20 bases in between. The length of the CDR3 is 16 residues. This chain's CDR3 is CASRHPTSSRAGELFF. The CDR3 coding sequence is TGTGCCAGCAGGCACCCCACTAGCTCCCGGGCCGGGGAGCTGTTTTTT.

There are many counts of this clonotype. The chain couples TRBV29-1 to TRBJ1-2; D might be TRBD1 (6 bases). This CDR3 has 15 residues. Trimming removed 1 base from V and 5 bases from J, with 17 bases in between. Germline-derived CDR1 and CDR2 are SQVTM and ANQGSEA. The CDR3, as DNA: TGCAGCGTTGAAGGAAGTGGAGGGGGAACATATGGCTACACCTTC. Translated: CSVEGSGGGTYGYTF.

This clonotype appeared many times. This chain connects TRBV7-3 to TRBJ1-1, with D possibly TRBD1 on 5 matching bases. CDR1 is SGHTA, CDR2 FQGTGA, per germline. V was shortened by 2 bases and J by 1 base, with 8 bases between the two germline ends. CDR3 length equals 14 residues. CDR3: CASSLYGGNTEAFF. The CDR3 bases are TGTGCCAGCAGCTTATACGGGGGGAACACTGAAGCTTTCTTT.

In this sample, this clonotype turned up a few times. V gene TRBV4-3 combines with J gene TRBJ1-5, with D perhaps TRBD1 (5 bases). Trimming stripped 0 bases from V and 2 bases from J, with 8 bases between. The germline V gene encodes CDR1 LGHNA and CDR2 YSLEER. The CDR3 length is 15 residues. Written as DNA, the CDR3 is TGCGCCAGCAGCCAAGACGGCAGGGGCAATCAGCCCCAGCATTTT. Amino acid sequence: CASSQDGRGNQPQHF.

The V call is TRBV5-1, the J call TRBJ2-7, with D uncertain. This CDR3 spans 15 amino acids. Germline V gene sequence: CDR1 SGHRS, CDR2 YFSETQ. The germline V and J ends were trimmed by 6 bases and 5 bases, with 21 bases remaining between them. The CDR3 sequence is CASKIGAAGRDEQYF. Here the CDR3 DNA reads TGCGCCAGCAAGATAGGAGCCGCCGGTAGAGACGAGCAGTACTTC.

This clonotype showed up just a few times. The chain couples TRBV13 to TRBJ2-5; D unclear. The CDR3 is made up of 11 amino acids. CDR1 PRHDT and CDR2 FYEKMQ come from the germline V gene (reference sequence). V shed 6 bases and J shed 5 bases, with 7 bases lying between them. Here the CDR3 DNA reads TGTGCCAGCAGTCGAGTTGAGACCCAGTACTTC. Its protein is CASSRVETQYF.

This clonotype was seen a handful of times. The CDR3 DNA is TGTGCTAGTGGTTTGGGACAGGGGGCTGACACTGAAGCTTTCTTT. It translates to CASGLGQGADTEAFF. The chain uses TRBV12-5 and TRBJ1-1, with 10 bases aligning to TRBD1. Germline CDR1 reads LGHNT; CDR2 reads FRNRAP. The CDR3 covers 15 residues. V dropped 1 base and J dropped 3; count of bases not matched to a gene: 2.

In its sample, this clonotype was seen many times. The chain combines TRBV29-1 with TRBJ2-7; no definite D call. The germline gives CDR1 SQVTM, CDR2 ANQGSEA. V dropped 5 bases and J dropped 2 bases, with 16 bases sitting between them. The CDR3 covers 14 residues. The CDR3, as DNA: TGCAGCGTTCATGTTCCAGAAAATGCCTACGAGCAGTACTTC. It yields the protein CSVHVPENAYEQYF.

On this clonotype: Just one base apart from a much larger clone, this may be a read error. This chain connects TRBV11-2 to TRBJ1-2, with D hard to call. With 1 base removed from V and 4 bases from J, the gap between germline ends came to 13 bases. The CDR3 spans 15 residues. Germline V gene lookup returns CDR1 SGHAT and CDR2 FQNNGV. The CDR3 nucleotides are TGTGCCAGCAGCTTAGTGGCGGCCTCCAGCTATGGCTACACCTTC. It codes for CASSLVAASSYGYTF.

This clonotype was seen at least ten times. This chain links TRBV20-1 with TRBJ2-7; perhaps TRBD2 as D (5 bases). CDR1 DFQATT and CDR2 SNEGSKA come from the germline V gene (reference sequence). V lost 6 bases and J lost 3, with 15 bases in between. The CDR3 covers 13 residues. Here the CDR3 reads CSAHVLGYYEQYF. The CDR3 nucleotides read TGCAGTGCCCACGTACTAGGATACTACGAGCAGTACTTC.

This clonotype was counted between two and nine times. The J gene is TRBJ1-2, the V gene TRBV24-1; D is uncertain. CDR1 and CDR2 from the germline V gene are KGHDR and SFDVKD. The CDR3 is made up of 13 amino acids. Trimming stripped 4 bases from V and 4 bases from J, with 9 bases between. The CDR3: CATSDSPGYGYTF. CDR3 nucleotide sequence: TGTGCCACCAGTGACAGCCCGGGCTATGGCTACACCTTC.

The CDR3 region has the DNA TGTGCCAGCAGCATAGGAAGGGGGCCGTACGAGCAGTACTTC. Protein: CASSIGRGPYEQYF. The rearrangement joins TRBV14 to TRBJ2-7, with 7 bases that match TRBD1. This CDR3 comprises 14 residues. The germline V gene encodes CDR1 SGHDN and CDR2 FVKESK. J lost 4 bases, V lost 5 bases, and 8 bases had no gene match.

In this sample, this clonotype turned up a few times. V gene TRBV7-9 combines with J gene TRBJ2-5; either TRBD1 or TRBD2 may supply D (5 bases each). Germline CDR1 and CDR2: SEHNR and FQNEAQ (reference sequence). Trimming left V 6 bases short and J 4 bases short, with 15 bases between. The CDR3 length is 14 residues. As DNA, the CDR3 is TGTGCCAGCAGTTTATCCGGGGCCCTAGAGACCCAGTACTTC. This sequence encodes CASSLSGALETQYF. Looking up the rest from reference TRBV7-9 and TRBJ2-5 gives the full variable domain: DTGVSQNPRHKITKRGQNVTFRCDPISEHNRLYWYRQTLGQGPEFLTYFQNEAQLEKSRLLSDRFSAERPKGSFSTLEIQRTEQGDSAMYLCASSLSGALETQYFGPGTRLLVL.

This clonotype was seen only a few times. The chain combines TRBV9 with TRBJ2-1; no firm D call. Trimming stripped 2 bases from V and 4 bases from J, with 10 bases between. The V gene's germline CDR1 is SGDLS and CDR2 YYNGEE. This CDR3 has 14 amino acids. CDR3 in amino acids: CASSVQETYNEQFF. CDR3 bases: TGTGCCAGCAGCGTGCAGGAGACTTACAATGAGCAGTTCTTC.

At least ten counts were recorded for this clonotype. This chain uses TRBV10-2 with TRBJ2-2, with D hard to call. CDR3 length: 12 amino acids. The germline V gene has CDR1 WSHSY and CDR2 SAAADI. Trimming removed 7 bases at V and 4 bases at J, with 7 bases between. The CDR3 nucleotides read TGCGCCAGCACAGCAGGCACCGGGGAGCTGTTTTTT. Its translation is CASTAGTGELFF.

This clonotype showed up many times. At one boundary the junction diverges from the germline segment, which might be a read error. V gene TRBV5-1 combines with J gene TRBJ2-7; D is uncertain. There are 13 residues in the CDR3. Germline lookup yields CDR1 SGHRS and CDR2 YFSETQ. CDR3 in amino acids: CASSPRSSYEQYF. The CDR3 DNA is TGTGCCAGCAGCCCTAGGAGCTCCTACGAGCAGTACTTC.

This clonotype was counted only a few times. This chain links TRBV7-8 with TRBJ1-2; no definite D call. Trimming pared 3 bases from V and 2 bases from J, leaving 7 bases between. CDR3 length equals 13 residues. The V gene's germline CDR1 is SGHVS and CDR2 FQNEAQ. CDR3 protein: CASSFQKNYGYTF. Written as DNA, the CDR3 is TGTGCCAGCAGCTTTCAGAAAAACTATGGCTACACCTTC.

This chain joins TRBV5-4 and TRBJ2-5; 11 bases fit TRBD2. Germline-derived CDR1 and CDR2 are SGHNT and YYREEE (reference sequence). This CDR3 comprises 15 residues. The junction had 6 bases not matched to a gene; V was cut back by 6 bases and J by 2 bases. This CDR3 reads CASMMGLAEQETQYF. The CDR3 DNA sequence: TGTGCCAGCATGATGGGACTAGCGGAACAAGAGACCCAGTACTTC.

This chain links TRBV10-3 with TRBJ1-6; D unresolved. The V gene's germline CDR1 is ENHRY and CDR2 SYGVKD. V gave up 3 bases and J gave up 7 bases, with 4 bases separating them. The CDR3 totals 12 residues. The CDR3 reads CAISDWNSPLHF. CDR3 coding DNA: TGTGCCATCAGTGATTGGAATTCACCCCTCCACTTT.

The chain has TRBV7-3 and TRBJ1-6; maybe TRBD1 (5 bases). Germline V gives CDR1 SGHTA, CDR2 FQGTGA. The CDR3 spans 14 residues. V was trimmed by 2 bases and J by 9 bases, leaving 11 bases between them. The CDR3, as DNA: TGTGCCAGCAGCTTAGCGGGGACTCGTTCACCCCTCCACTTT. Encoded protein: CASSLAGTRSPLHF. Using reference TRBV7-3 and TRBJ1-6 for the parts outside the CDR3, the full variable domain is GAGVSQTPSNKVTEKGKYVELRCDPISGHTALYWYRQSLGQGPEFLIYFQGTGAADDSGLPNDRFFAVRPEGSVSTLKIQRTERGDSAVYLCASSLAGTRSPLHFGNGTRLTVT.

This chain uses TRBV19 with TRBJ2-7; TRBD2 matches 9 bases. The CDR3 loop spans 14 amino acids. Germline CDR1 reads LNHDA; CDR2 reads SQIVND (reference sequence). Trimming at V came to 9 bases and at J to 3 bases, leaving 9 bases not matched to a gene. CDR3 in DNA: TGTGCCAGCAGAGAGCGGGAGGAATACTACGAGCAGTACTTC. It is translated as CASREREEYYEQYF.